Included here is one TCR beta chain sequence, with context. The CDR3 regions of TCR beta were amplified from RNA transcripts. A first-round RT-PCR of the TCR CDR3 used the HTBI primer set. Each CDR3 protein gets one entry after TCRdb re-called the multiplex PCR reads with MiXCR. This table has around 580,000 distinct CDR3 sequences, roughly a sixth appearing once. V lost 3 bases to trimming and J lost 4 bases, with 18 bases between them. CDR1 SEHNR and CDR2 FQNEAQ come from the germline V gene (reference sequence). The CDR3 totals 16 residues. The entry originates in a study of T cells in Graves' hyperthyroidism and ophthalmopathy. Patients having uncontrolled infection, another autoimmune disease, pregnancy or lactation were not included.

The source of this sequence is a young woman with Graves' hyperthyroidism. The sequencing input was blood. The J gene is TRBJ2-5, the V gene TRBV7-9; D not resolved. CDR3 bases: TGTGCCAGCAGCTTCACCCCAGCTGGCGCAAGAGAGACCCAGTACTTC. Translating it yields CASSFTPAGARETQYF.